One sample yielded the 15 T cell receptor beta chains listed below, sequenced in a study of T cell responses to AZD1222 COVID-19 vaccine (dated by TCRdb to 2020 to 2023). The time point label for this specimen denotes: baseline before first vaccination. Library creation used the immunoSEQ multiplex PCR assay. TCRdb carries this immuneACCESS record with in-frame sequences only. Its versions omit some clonotypes, under half of them owing to an unresolved V gene in the studies checked, with the rest unexplained. The sample table shows around 150,000 clones, and 88% are seen once. The top ten clonotypes cover roughly 5.5% of the sample. The source was peripheral blood, collected on day 0 of AZD1222 vaccination. Receptors originate from an adult in good health.

The chain joins TRBV9 to TRBJ2-7; D may be TRBD1 (5 bases). This CDR3 is built from 14 residues. Germline V gene data show CDR1 as SGDLS and CDR2 as YYNGEE. V was clipped by 0 bases and J by 5 bases, with 12 bases between them. For the CDR3, the DNA is TGTGCCAGCAGCGTAGGAGGCAGGGCCCACGAGCAGTACTTC. The encoded protein is CASSVGGRAHEQYF.

The table lists this clone with a count of one. The J gene is TRBJ2-7, the V gene TRBV7-9, with D hard to call. The CDR3 contains 12 residues. The V and J ends lost 2 bases and 7 bases respectively, with 9 bases between them. Germline V gene lookup returns CDR1 SEHNR and CDR2 FQNEAQ (reference sequence). In nucleotides, the CDR3 is TGTGCCAGCAGCTTACTTCCATCTGAGCAGTACTTC. Amino acid sequence: CASSLLPSEQYF.

J is TRBJ2-3 and V is TRBV6-4; a possible D gene is TRBD2 (7 bases). Trimming pared 3 bases from V and 3 bases from J, leaving 10 bases between. The CDR3 has 14 amino acids. The germline gives CDR1 MRHNA, CDR2 SNTAGT. Here the CDR3 DNA reads TGTGCCAGCAGTGAGAGGGGGGGGACAGATACGCAGTATTTT. Encoded protein: CASSERGGTDTQYF.

This clone is a singleton in its sample. The genes are TRBV11-3 and TRBJ2-3, with 7 bases matching TRBD1. V trimming: 1 base; J trimming: 1 base; junction bases outside the gene matches: 2. The CDR3 loop spans 15 amino acids. Germline values: CDR1 SGHNT, CDR2 YENEEA. CDR3: CASSLGTGRTDTQYF. The CDR3 DNA reads as TGTGCCAGCAGCTTAGGGACAGGCCGCACAGATACGCAGTATTTT.

This chain connects TRBV19 to TRBJ1-5; D might be TRBD1 (5 bases). The ends were cut back, 1 base at V and 2 bases at J, with 9 bases in the middle. Germline V gives CDR1 LNHDA, CDR2 SQIVND (reference sequence). The CDR3 extends over 15 amino acids. CDR3 nucleotides: TGTGCCAGTAGTATAGCGGGGGTAGGCAATCAGCCCCAGCATTTT. This translates into CASSIAGVGNQPQHF.

V is TRBV10-1 and J is TRBJ2-2, with D possibly TRBD1 on 6 matching bases. The germline gives CDR1 WNHNN, CDR2 SYGVQD (reference sequence). This CDR3 has 17 residues. The V and J ends lost 6 bases and 3 bases respectively, with 20 bases between them. The chain's CDR3 is CASRGDNSTYDTGELFF. CDR3 in DNA: TGCGCCAGCAGAGGGGACAACTCGACATATGACACCGGGGAGCTGTTTTTT.

This clone showed up just a few times. The chain uses TRBV5-4 and TRBJ1-3, with 8 bases lining up with TRBD1. Germline V gene lookup returns CDR1 SGHNT and CDR2 YYREEE (reference sequence). Germline trimming cut 0 bases from V and 1 base from J; bases unmatched to any gene: 9. The CDR3 contains 18 residues. The CDR3 DNA is TGTGCCAGCAGCTTGGATTCGGGACAGGCCGTTTCTGGAAACACCATATATTTT. This sequence encodes CASSLDSGQAVSGNTIYF. Complete variable domain (other parts from reference TRBV5-4 and TRBJ1-3): ETGVTQSPTHLIKTRGQQVTLRCSSQSGHNTVSWYQQALGQGPQFIFQYYREEENGRGNFPPRFSGLQFPNYSSELNVNALELDDSALYLCASSLDSGQAVSGNTIYFGEGSWLTVV.

This clone has just one count. V gene TRBV14 combines with J gene TRBJ2-7; D perhaps matches TRBD2 (6 bases). The CDR3 extends over 13 amino acids. From germline, CDR1 is SGHDN and CDR2 FVKESK. V was trimmed by 4 bases and J by 4 bases, leaving 11 bases between them. Written as DNA, the CDR3 is TGTGCCAGCAGCCTCTTAGGGACTTACGAGCAGTACTTC. It specifies CASSLLGTYEQYF.

The chain has TRBV28 and TRBJ2-2, with D unresolved. This CDR3 region has 12 residues. V was shortened by 11 bases and J by 4 bases, with 11 bases between the two germline ends. CDR1 and CDR2 (germline): MDHEN, SYDVKM. CDR3 sequence (DNA): TGTGCCGCCTGTCGTCCCACCGGGGAGCTGTTTTTT. Encoded protein: CAACRPTGELFF.

This chain connects TRBV18 to TRBJ1-2; TRBD1 matches 7 bases. Per the germline V gene, CDR1 is KGHSH and CDR2 is LQKENI. V dropped 1 base and J dropped 4; count of bases not matched to a gene: 3. The CDR3 runs to 14 residues. DNA of the CDR3: TGTGCCAGCTCACCACGGACAGGACCCTATGGCTACACCTTC. Amino acids: CASSPRTGPYGYTF.

The rearrangement links TRBV7-9 to TRBJ1-5; maybe TRBD1 (5 bases). The length of the CDR3 is 14 residues. Germline V gene lookup returns CDR1 SEHNR and CDR2 FQNEAQ (reference sequence). V lost 5 bases and J 2 bases, leaving 10 bases between the germline ends. CDR3 in DNA: TGTGCCAGCAGCCGCCGGGGGGGCAATCAGCCCCAGCATTTT. Encoded protein: CASSRRGGNQPQHF.

This chain links TRBV15 with TRBJ2-3, with 9 nucleotides matching TRBD1. The CDR3 runs to 20 residues. The V gene end was trimmed by 0 bases and the J gene end by 4 bases; junction bases not matched to a gene: 17. Germline V gives CDR1 LNHNV, CDR2 YYDKDF (reference sequence). The CDR3 coding sequence is TGTGCCACCAGCAGAGACTCAATGGTACCCGGGACAGGGCAGGCAGATACGCAGTATTTT. This translates into CATSRDSMVPGTGQADTQYF.

This sequence joins TRBV19 and TRBJ1-1; possibly TRBD1 for D (5 bases). CDR3 length: 14 residues. Germline lookup yields CDR1 LNHDA and CDR2 SQIVND (reference sequence). V was cut by 4 bases and J by 3 bases, with 12 bases left in between. CDR3 nucleotides: TGTGCCAGTAGTAGACGACAAGGGGACACTGAAGCTTTCTTT. This sequence encodes CASSRRQGDTEAFF.

The genes are TRBV14 and TRBJ2-3, with 9 bases identical to TRBD2. In germline, CDR1 is SGHDN, CDR2 FVKESK. The CDR3 contains 17 residues. The J segment lost 2 bases and the V segment lost 2 bases, leaving 8 bases of the junction unmatched. CDR3 in amino acids: CASSQPPGLADTDTQYF. The CDR3, as DNA: TGTGCCAGCAGCCAACCTCCGGGACTAGCAGACACAGATACGCAGTATTTT.

The rearrangement links TRBV28 to TRBJ1-2, with unresolved D. The germline V gene has CDR1 MDHEN and CDR2 SYDVKM. V was trimmed by 1 base and J by 6 bases, leaving 12 bases between them. The CDR3 has 14 residues. The CDR3 nucleotides are TGTGCCAGCAGTTTATTTCCAGCTTCAGATGGCTACACCTTC. Protein product: CASSLFPASDGYTF.